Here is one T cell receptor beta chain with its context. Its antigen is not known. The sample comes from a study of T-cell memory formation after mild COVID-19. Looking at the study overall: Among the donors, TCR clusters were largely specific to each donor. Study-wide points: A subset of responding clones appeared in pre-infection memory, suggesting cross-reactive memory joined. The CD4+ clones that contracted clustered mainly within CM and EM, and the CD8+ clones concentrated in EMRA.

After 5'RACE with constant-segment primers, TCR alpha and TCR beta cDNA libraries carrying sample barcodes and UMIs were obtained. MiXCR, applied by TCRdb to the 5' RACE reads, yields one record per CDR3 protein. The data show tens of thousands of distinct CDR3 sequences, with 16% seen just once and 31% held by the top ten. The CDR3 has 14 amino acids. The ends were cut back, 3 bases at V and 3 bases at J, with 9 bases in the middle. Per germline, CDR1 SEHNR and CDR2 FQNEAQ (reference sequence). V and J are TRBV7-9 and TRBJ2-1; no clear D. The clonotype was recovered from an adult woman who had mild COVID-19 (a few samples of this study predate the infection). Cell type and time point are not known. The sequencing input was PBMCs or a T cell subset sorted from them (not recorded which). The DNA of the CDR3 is TGTGCCAGCAGCTTTTCGGTCCACTACAATGAGCAGTTCTTC. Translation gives CASSFSVHYNEQFF.